These 20 T cell receptor beta chains came from one sample sequenced in a study of blood T cell repertoires in COVID-19. Only in-frame clones appear in the TCRdb table, and some are missing; sequencing was by immunoSEQ multiplex PCR. The sample has about 170,000 clones, 84% seen once; the top ten hold about 8%. The sequenced sample was peripheral blood. The origin of the receptors is a man in his forties who had recovered from COVID-19.

CDR3 in DNA: TGTGCCAGCGGGGGCCACACTGAAGCTTTCTTT. It specifies CASGGHTEAFF. The chain couples TRBV27 to TRBJ1-1; weak D call: TRBD1 (6 bases). The CDR3 consists of 11 residues. The germline V and J ends were trimmed by 8 bases and 3 bases, with 7 bases remaining between them. CDR1 is MNHEY and CDR2 is SMNVEV in the germline V gene (reference sequence).

The chain combines TRBV6-5 with TRBJ2-7; D is perhaps TRBD1 (6 bases). The CDR3 consists of 15 residues. The germline gives CDR1 MNHEY, CDR2 SVGAGI. V was cut by 0 bases and J by 4 bases, with 13 bases left in between. CDR3 sequence reads: CASSYSSQGIYEQYF. The DNA of the CDR3 is TGTGCCAGCAGTTACTCGTCGCAGGGGATTTACGAGCAGTACTTC.

This chain joins TRBV2 and TRBJ2-5, with 10 bases matching TRBD1. CDR1 and CDR2 (germline): SNHLY, FYNNEI. With V trimmed by 6 bases and J by 5 bases, 6 bases remained unmatched. The CDR3 is 14 amino acids. The CDR3 nucleotides are TGTGCCAGCAGAACGACAGGGGGCGCGGAGACCCAGTACTTC. This translates into CASRTTGGAETQYF. Together with reference TRBV2 and TRBJ2-5, the CDR3 gives the full variable domain: EPEVTQTPSHQVTQMGQEVILRCVPISNHLYFYWYRQILGQKVEFLVSFYNNEISEKSEIFDDQFSVERPDGSNFTLKIRSTKLEDSAMYFCASRTTGGAETQYFGPGTRLLVL.

This chain links TRBV6-1 with TRBJ1-6; TRBD1 matches 7 bases. V lost 6 bases to trimming and J lost 9 bases; unmatched junction nucleotides: 2. Germline V gives CDR1 MNHNS, CDR2 SASEGT. This CDR3 is 12 amino acids long. The CDR3 protein is CASRGQLSPLHF. The CDR3 DNA reads TGTGCCAGCAGGGGACAGCTTTCACCCCTCCACTTT.

The V and J genes are TRBV28 and TRBJ1-1; TRBD1 matches at 9 bases. The germline gives CDR1 MDHEN, CDR2 SYDVKM. This CDR3 is built from 16 residues. The ends lost 5 bases at V and 7 bases at J; junction bases unmatched: 14. The CDR3 sequence: CASSLTGTGSRGEAFF. The CDR3 DNA follows: TGTGCCAGCAGTCTCACCGGGACAGGGTCTCGGGGTGAAGCTTTCTTT.

The chain recombines TRBV12-3 or TRBV12-4 with TRBJ1-2; D ambiguous. V lost 8 bases, J lost 0 bases, and 4 bases lay in between. This CDR3 is 11 amino acids long. CDR3 in amino acids: CASLANYGYTF. The DNA of the CDR3 is TGTGCCAGCTTAGCTAACTATGGCTACACCTTC.

This clone was counted only a few times. The chain has TRBV7-2 and TRBJ1-6, with a weak D call TRBD1 (6 bases). The CDR3 is 12 amino acids. Germline CDR1 reads SGHTA; CDR2 reads FQGNSA. V was trimmed by 9 bases and J by 12 bases, leaving 15 bases between them. DNA of the CDR3: TGTGCCAGTACCGAGGGGGTGGAACCCCTCCACTTT. Translated, it gives CASTEGVEPLHF.

This chain joins TRBV29-1 and TRBJ2-7, with a possible D match to TRBD1 (6 bases). Germline V gene sequence: CDR1 SQVTM, CDR2 ANQGSEA. V shed 4 bases and J shed 2 bases, with 9 bases lying between them. The CDR3 sequence is 12 residues long. In nucleotides, the CDR3 is TGCAGCGTTGGGGGGCCCCCCTACGAGCAGTACTTC. Amino acid sequence: CSVGGPPYEQYF.

This clone occurred once. The chain uses TRBV4-3 and TRBJ2-6; the D gene is possibly TRBD1 (5 bases). The CDR3 runs to 15 residues. The V gene's germline CDR1 is LGHNA and CDR2 YSLEER. The V gene lost 4 bases and the J gene lost 4 bases, with 11 bases spanning the gap. The CDR3 DNA sequence: TGCGCCAGCAGCCTGCAGGGCCGAGGGGCCAACGTCCTGACTTTC. It translates to CASSLQGRGANVLTF.

The CDR3 spells CASRQEGSETQYF. CDR3 bases: TGTGCCAGCAGACAGGAGGGGTCAGAGACCCAGTACTTC. The chain recombines TRBV25-1 with TRBJ2-5, with D tentatively TRBD2 (6 bases). There are 13 residues in the CDR3. CDR1 is MGHDK and CDR2 is SYGVNS in the germline V gene. V was trimmed by 6 bases and J by 4 bases, leaving 12 bases between them.

The chain is built from TRBV6-6 and TRBJ2-2, with TRBD1 identical over 9 bases. The CDR3 is 18 amino acids. The germline V gene encodes CDR1 MNHNY and CDR2 SVGAGI (reference sequence). Trimming removed 5 bases from V and 4 bases from J; junction bases left unmatched: 14. The CDR3 reads CASSQTLFRQGGTGELFF. The CDR3 region has the DNA TGTGCCAGCAGTCAAACCCTCTTTAGACAGGGGGGCACCGGGGAGCTGTTTTTT.

The rearrangement uses TRBV23-1 and TRBJ1-5; TRBD1 might be the D (5 bases). TRBV23-1 is treated as an ORF (open reading frame) with a function not yet certain. V shed 0 bases and J shed 0 bases, with 18 bases lying between them. There are 19 residues in the CDR3. DNA for the CDR3: TGCGCCAGCAGTCAATCGGTTAACAGGTTCCTCTATAGCAATCAGCCCCAGCATTTT. It translates to CASSQSVNRFLYSNQPQHF.

The chain employs TRBV5-6 and TRBJ1-2; maybe TRBD1 (5 bases). The CDR3 is 14 amino acids. The V end was cut by 1 base, the J end by 5 bases, with 12 bases between. CDR1 SGHDT and CDR2 YYEEEE come from the germline V gene. The CDR3 spells CASSLPTVEYGYTF. The CDR3 nucleotides are TGTGCCAGCAGCTTGCCGACAGTGGAATATGGCTACACCTTC.

The chain employs TRBV11-2 and TRBJ2-5, with TRBD1 matching over 9 bases. With V trimmed by 1 base and J by 4 bases, 7 bases remained unmatched. This CDR3 has 16 amino acids. Germline lookup yields CDR1 SGHAT and CDR2 FQNNGV. The CDR3 loop reads CASSLALLQGAETQYF. The CDR3 coding sequence is TGTGCCAGCAGCTTAGCCCTCTTACAGGGGGCAGAGACCCAGTACTTC.

The gene calls are TRBV7-9 and TRBJ1-3, with a possible D match to TRBD1 (5 bases). CDR3 length: 15 residues. V lost 5 bases to trimming and J lost 0 bases, with 11 bases between them. Germline CDR1 SEHNR, CDR2 FQNEAQ (reference sequence). The CDR3 here is CASSRDRTSGNTIYF. In DNA, the CDR3 is TGTGCCAGCAGCCGCGACAGAACCTCTGGAAACACCATATATTTT.

In nucleotides, the CDR3 is TGTGCCAGCAGTGAAGGGACAGGGGAAGTCTACACCTTC. This gives the protein CASSEGTGEVYTF. This chain uses TRBV6-1 with TRBJ1-2; 9 nucleotides match TRBD1. CDR1 is MNHNS and CDR2 is SASEGT in the germline V gene. J lost 10 bases, V lost 1 base, and 4 bases had no gene match. This CDR3 is 13 amino acids long.

The J gene is TRBJ2-6, the V gene TRBV4-2; possible D gene TRBD1, 5 bases. Trimming took off 2 bases at V and 0 bases at J, with 14 bases between the two ends. CDR1 and CDR2 from the germline V gene are LGHNA and YNFKEQ. This CDR3 contains 18 residues. The CDR3 nucleotides are TGTGCCAGCAGCCAAAGAATGGGGCTCTTCTCTGGGGCCAACGTCCTGACTTTC. It yields the protein CASSQRMGLFSGANVLTF.

The chain has TRBV6-6 and TRBJ2-2, with a tentative D call TRBD1 (8 bases). Germline V gene sequence: CDR1 MNHNY, CDR2 SVGAGI (reference sequence). The CDR3 has 15 amino acids. Trimming cost V 7 bases and J 4 bases, with 16 bases left between them. The CDR3: CASMKQGEGTGELFF. DNA for the CDR3: TGTGCCAGCATGAAACAGGGGGAGGGCACCGGGGAGCTGTTTTTT.

The chain combines TRBV28 with TRBJ2-3; a weak D match, TRBD2 (6 bases). The CDR3 consists of 13 residues. Germline CDR1 and CDR2: MDHEN and SYDVKM. The ends were cut back, 6 bases at V and 3 bases at J, with 10 bases in the middle. The CDR3 nucleotides read TGTGCCAGCAGGGGAGCGGGTACAGATACGCAGTATTTT. Amino acids: CASRGAGTDTQYF.

This chain connects TRBV7-8 to TRBJ1-1, with TRBD1 matching 8 bases. Germline CDR1 and CDR2: SGHVS and FQNEAQ. This CDR3 has 14 residues. Unmatched junction bases numbered 7, after V lost 5 bases and J lost 5 bases. The CDR3 loop reads CASSERTGRTEAFF. The DNA for the CDR3 is TGTGCCAGCAGCGAACGGACAGGGCGGACTGAAGCTTTCTTT.